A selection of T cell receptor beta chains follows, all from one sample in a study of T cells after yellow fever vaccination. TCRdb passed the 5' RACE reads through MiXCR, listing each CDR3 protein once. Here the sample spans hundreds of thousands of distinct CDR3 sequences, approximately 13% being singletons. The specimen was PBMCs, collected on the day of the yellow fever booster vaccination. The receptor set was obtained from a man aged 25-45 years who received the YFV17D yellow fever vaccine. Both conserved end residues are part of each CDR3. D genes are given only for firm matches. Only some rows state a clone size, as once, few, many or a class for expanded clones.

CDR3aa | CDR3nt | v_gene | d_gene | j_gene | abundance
CAIALAQNTGELFF | TGTGCCATCGCACTAGCGCAGAACACCGGGGAGCTGTTTTTT | TRBV10-3 | TRBD2 | TRBJ2-2 | -
CSAAYGRWSMGANVLTF | TGCAGTGCAGCCTATGGACGGTGGTCTATGGGGGCCAACGTCCTGACTTTC | TRBV20-1 | - | TRBJ2-6 | -
CASSSGIVTQYF | TGTGCCAGCAGTTCGGGGATCGTAACGCAGTATTTT | TRBV27 | - | TRBJ2-3 | few
CASSKDGTEFSNQPQHF | TGTGCCAGCAGCAAAGATGGAACGGAATTTAGCAATCAGCCCCAGCATTTT | TRBV21-1 | - | TRBJ1-5 | few
CASSSHDEQYF | TGCGCCAGCAGCTCCCACGACGAGCAGTACTTC | TRBV5-1 | - | TRBJ2-7 | many
CASSLAYLETYEQYF | TGTGCCAGCAGCTTGGCCTATCTAGAAACCTACGAGCAGTACTTC | TRBV5-7 | - | TRBJ2-7 | -
CASSWDRARETQYF | TGCGCCAGCAGCTGGGACAGGGCCCGGGAGACCCAGTACTTC | TRBV5-1 | TRBD1 | TRBJ2-5 | -
CASRGTWETQYF | TGTGCCAGTCGGGGGACCTGGGAGACCCAGTACTTC | TRBV6-1 | - | TRBJ2-5 | -
CASSLGRRNNEQFF | TGTGCCAGCAGCTTAGGGAGGCGGAACAATGAGCAGTTCTTC | TRBV11-2 | - | TRBJ2-1 | -
CASSPQGSPRYEQYF | TGTGCCAGCAGCCCCCAGGGAAGCCCTCGCTACGAGCAGTACTTC | TRBV9 | - | TRBJ2-7 | few
CSVDLRGSYGYTF | TGCAGCGTTGATCTGCGGGGCTCCTATGGCTACACCTTC | TRBV29-1 | - | TRBJ1-2 | few
CAISDSSGRGTGELFF | TGTGCCATCAGTGACAGTAGCGGGAGGGGCACCGGGGAGCTGTTTTTT | TRBV10-3 | TRBD2 | TRBJ2-2 | few
CSASESRHYGYTF | TGCAGTGCTAGTGAGTCAAGGCACTATGGCTACACCTTC | TRBV20-1 | - | TRBJ1-2 | -
CASRGKRQGAHYNEQFF | TGTGCCAGCAGAGGGAAGAGACAGGGGGCCCACTACAATGAGCAGTTCTTC | TRBV28 | TRBD1 | TRBJ2-1 | -
CASSQWTGGSLNTEAFF | TGTGCCAGCAGCCAATGGACAGGTGGTTCACTGAACACTGAAGCTTTCTTT | TRBV3-1 | TRBD1 | TRBJ1-1 | few
CASSYVPEGNTGELFF | TGTGCCAGCAGTTATGTTCCGGAGGGGAACACCGGGGAGCTGTTTTTT | TRBV6-2/TRBV6-3 | - | TRBJ2-2 | -
CASSLRQREGRADTQYF | TGTGCCAGCAGCTTAAGGCAGCGGGAGGGCCGGGCAGATACGCAGTATTTT | TRBV7-3 | TRBD2 | TRBJ2-3 | -
CASSFHGGFSTEAFF | TGTGCCAGCAGCTTTCATGGGGGTTTCAGCACTGAAGCTTTCTTT | TRBV11-2 | - | TRBJ1-1 | few
CASSLQGGIVNEQYF | TGTGCCAGCAGCCTTCAAGGGGGGATCGTTAACGAGCAGTACTTC | TRBV7-9 | - | TRBJ2-7 | -